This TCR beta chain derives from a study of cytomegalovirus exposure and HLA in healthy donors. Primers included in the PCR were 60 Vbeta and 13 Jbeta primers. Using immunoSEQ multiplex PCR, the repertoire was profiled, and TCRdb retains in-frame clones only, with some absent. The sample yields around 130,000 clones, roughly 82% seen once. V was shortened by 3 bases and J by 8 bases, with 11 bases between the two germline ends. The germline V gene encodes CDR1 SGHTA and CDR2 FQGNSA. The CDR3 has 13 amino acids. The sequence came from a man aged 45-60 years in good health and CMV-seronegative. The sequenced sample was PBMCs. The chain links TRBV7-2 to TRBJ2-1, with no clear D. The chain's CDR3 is CASSFPTPDEQFF. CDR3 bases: TGTGCCAGCAGCTTTCCTACTCCCGATGAGCAGTTCTTC.